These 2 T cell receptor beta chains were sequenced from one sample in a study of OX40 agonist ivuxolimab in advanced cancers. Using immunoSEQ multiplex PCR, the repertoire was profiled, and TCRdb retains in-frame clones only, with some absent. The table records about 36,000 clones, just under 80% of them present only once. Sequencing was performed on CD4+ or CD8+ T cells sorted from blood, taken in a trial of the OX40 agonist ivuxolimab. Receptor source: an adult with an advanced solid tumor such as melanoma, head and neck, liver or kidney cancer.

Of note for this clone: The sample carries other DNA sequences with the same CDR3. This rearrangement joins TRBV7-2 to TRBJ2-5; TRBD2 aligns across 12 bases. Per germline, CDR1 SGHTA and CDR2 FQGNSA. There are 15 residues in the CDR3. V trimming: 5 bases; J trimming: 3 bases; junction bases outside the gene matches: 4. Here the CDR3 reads CASSPGLAGKETQYF. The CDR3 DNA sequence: TGTGCCAGCAGCCCAGGACTAGCGGGAAAAGAGACCCAGTACTTC.

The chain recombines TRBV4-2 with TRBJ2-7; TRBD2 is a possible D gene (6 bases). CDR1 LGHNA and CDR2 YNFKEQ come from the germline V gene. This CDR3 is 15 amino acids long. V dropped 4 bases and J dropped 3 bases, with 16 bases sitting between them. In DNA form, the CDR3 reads TGTGCCAGCAGCCTACGACCCCAGGGAGGCTACGAGCAGTACTTC. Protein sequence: CASSLRPQGGYEQYF.